Listed below are T cell receptor beta chains from one sample, sequenced in a study of immune heterogeneity within non-small cell lung tumors. TCRdb itself ran the multiplex PCR reads through MiXCR, one entry per CDR3 protein. The sample comprises under 7,000 distinct CDR3 sequences, 18% of which are singletons, and about 3.8% rests with the top ten. Sequenced input: lung tumor tissue. These receptor sequences come from a man between 35 and 55 years old with non-small cell lung cancer. Both conserved end residues are part of each CDR3. The D gene is left open where the match is weak. Clone size is given for some rows only: seen once, a few or many times, or a class if the clone is expanded.

>TRBV3-1|-|TRBJ1-4|medium-sized
TGTGCCAGCAGCCAAGTGGGGGGAATCGGTGAAAAACTGTTTTTT
CASSQVGGIGEKLFF
>TRBV9|-|TRBJ1-1|many
TGTGCCAGCTGCCCGGGACCCGACGGCACTGAAGCTTTCTTT
CASCPGPDGTEAFF
>TRBV6-1|TRBD2|TRBJ2-1|medium-sized
TGTGCCAGCAGCTCACTAGCGGGGGGTTACAATGAGCAGTTCTTC
CASSSLAGGYNEQFF
>TRBV27|-|TRBJ1-1|medium-sized
TGTGCCAGCAGTGAATGGGGGAGCACTGAAGCTTTCTTT
CASSEWGSTEAFF
>TRBV12-3/TRBV12-4|-|TRBJ2-5|many
TGTGCCAGCAGTTTTGGGACCCAAGAGACCCAGTACTTC
CASSFGTQETQYF
>TRBV4-3|TRBD2|TRBJ2-2|medium-sized
TGCGCCAGCAGCCAATCAACCCCAGGGATGAGCGGGAGGGCCGGGGAGCTGTTTTTT
CASSQSTPGMSGRAGELFF
>TRBV7-2|-|TRBJ1-2|medium-sized
TGTGCCAGCAGCTTAGCGGGGGGCCCAATCGACTACACCTTC
CASSLAGGPIDYTF
>TRBV12-3/TRBV12-4|-|TRBJ1-2|medium-sized
TGTGCCAGCAGTCGGGGAGACTATGGCTACACCTTC
CASSRGDYGYTF
>TRBV9|TRBD2|TRBJ2-5|-
TGTGCCAGCAGCGACCGACTAGCGGGGGAAGAGACCCAGTACTTC
CASSDRLAGEETQYF
>TRBV12-3/TRBV12-4|TRBD1|TRBJ1-5|medium-sized
TGTGCCAGCAGTCCAGACAGGGACGTCGTCAATCAGCCCCAGCATTTT
CASSPDRDVVNQPQHF
>TRBV5-1|-|TRBJ2-1|medium-sized
TGCGCCAGCAGCTTCTCAGGGGAAGAGCAGTTCTTC
CASSFSGEEQFF
>TRBV7-2|-|TRBJ2-2|medium-sized
TGTGCCAGCAGCGTCGGACTCACGAACACCGGGGAGCTGTTTTTT
CASSVGLTNTGELFF
>TRBV4-1|-|TRBJ2-3|many
TGCGCCAGCAGCCAAGGCAGGGGTGGCACAGATACGCAGTATTTT
CASSQGRGGTDTQYF
>TRBV20-1|TRBD1|TRBJ2-2|medium-sized
TGCAGTGCTAGAGGTGGACAGGGGGCGGTCACCGGGGAGCTGTTTTTT
CSARGGQGAVTGELFF
>TRBV10-3|-|TRBJ2-7|medium-sized
TGTGCCGTGCGACGGGCTAGCTCCTACGAGCAGTACTTC
CAVRRASSYEQYF
>TRBV10-3|-|TRBJ1-6|medium-sized
TGTGCCACCGGGCCAGGCAGGGAGTATAATTCACCCCTCCACTTT
CATGPGREYNSPLHF
>TRBV6-2/TRBV6-3|-|TRBJ2-4|medium-sized
TGTGCCAGCAGTCTTAGGGGTGCCAAAAACATTCAGTACTTC
CASSLRGAKNIQYF
>TRBV9|-|TRBJ1-3|medium-sized
TGTGCCAGCAGCGTGTCCGCGGCAGGAGGAAACACCATATATTTT
CASSVSAAGGNTIYF
>TRBV2|-|TRBJ1-1|medium-sized
TGTGCCAGCACCCTTACAAGTGCTGAAGCTTTCTTT
CASTLTSAEAFF
>TRBV6-1|TRBD1|TRBJ1-5|medium-sized
TGTGCCAGCAGTCCTCCGGGACAGTTCAATCAGCCCCAGCATTTT
CASSPPGQFNQPQHF
>TRBV19|TRBD1|TRBJ1-1|medium-sized
TGTGCCAGTAGTATATTACGGCAGGGGGGTCCAGACAAGGCTTTCTTT
CASSILRQGGPDKAFF
>TRBV3-1|-|TRBJ1-2|-
TGTGCCAGCAGCCAAGATAGGGTAGGCTACACCTTC
CASSQDRVGYTF
>TRBV7-9|TRBD1|TRBJ1-5|-
TGTGCCAGCAGCACCACAGCGGGACAGGGGAATCAGCCCCAGCATTTT
CASSTTAGQGNQPQHF
>TRBV6-5|-|TRBJ2-1|medium-sized
TGTGCCAGCAGTTACGTGGGGGTTTGGGTATACAATGAGCAGTTCTTC
CASSYVGVWVYNEQFF
>TRBV5-1|-|TRBJ1-4|medium-sized
TGCGCCAGCAGCTTGTATGGCGGAACTAATGAAAAACTGTTTTTT
CASSLYGGTNEKLFF
>TRBV11-2|-|TRBJ2-3|once
TGTGCCAGCAGCACGTCCGCTACTAGCCCGTATACGCAGTATTTT
CASSTSATSPYTQYF
>TRBV12-3/TRBV12-4|-|TRBJ2-5|medium-sized
TGTGCCAGCAGTTGGCCGGAAGGGTCAGAGACCCAGTACTTC
CASSWPEGSETQYF
>TRBV20-1|-|TRBJ1-5|medium-sized
TGCAGTGCTAGGTACAGTTCAGATCAGCCCCAGCATTTT
CSARYSSDQPQHF
>TRBV7-2|-|TRBJ1-6|medium-sized
TGTGCCAGCAGCTTAGCGACAGTCGATAATTCACCCCTCCACTTT
CASSLATVDNSPLHF
>TRBV9|TRBD2|TRBJ2-1|medium-sized
TGTGCCAGCAGCCCTCCACCTAGCGGGAGGAATGAGCAGTTCTTC
CASSPPPSGRNEQFF
>TRBV11-2|-|TRBJ1-2|medium-sized
TGTGCCAGCAGCTTAGATTACAGCTATGGCTACACCTTC
CASSLDYSYGYTF
>TRBV11-2|TRBD2|TRBJ2-7|medium-sized
TGTGCCAGCACCCTTAGTGGGGCTAGCGGTACCTACGAGCAGTACTTC
CASTLSGASGTYEQYF
>TRBV30|-|TRBJ1-2|medium-sized
TGTGCCTGGAGTGTATCGCAGGGCCTAAAGGGGGGGGGCTACACCTTC
CAWSVSQGLKGGGYTF
>TRBV2|-|TRBJ1-1|-
TGTGCCAGCAGGCCGTCGGGACTCCTGAACACTGAAGCTGTCTTT
CASRPSGLLNTEAVF
>TRBV29-1|-|TRBJ1-1|-
TGCAGCGTTGATGGGCTACGGGGGTCTACTGAAGCTTTCTTT
CSVDGLRGSTEAFF
>TRBV7-9|TRBD1|TRBJ1-2|medium-sized
TGTGCCAGCAACAGGGGAGAAGGCTACACCTTC
CASNRGEGYTF
>TRBV9|-|TRBJ1-2|medium-sized
TGTGCCAGCAGCGGGCTCGAGGTTTACTATGGCTACACCTTC
CASSGLEVYYGYTF
>TRBV19|-|TRBJ1-2|medium-sized
TGTGCCAGTTATAACTATGGCTACACCTTC
CASYNYGYTF
>TRBV7-2|-|TRBJ2-1|few
TGTGCCAGCAGCTTACGGGGTGAGGCGGTTAGTGGGCAGTTCTTC
CASSLRGEAVSGQFF
>TRBV28|-|TRBJ1-5|medium-sized
TGTGCCAGCAGTTTATTGAGGGGATGGACCCAGCATTTT
CASSLLRGWTQHF
>TRBV20-1|TRBD1|TRBJ1-2|medium-sized
TGCAGTGCTCAAATTGGGACAGCCTATGGCTACACCTTC
CSAQIGTAYGYTF
>TRBV11-2|-|TRBJ2-1|many
TGTGCCAGCAGCTTAGGGGGGATCAATGAGCAGTTCTTC
CASSLGGINEQFF
>TRBV11-2|-|TRBJ1-6|medium-sized
TGTGCCAGCAGCCGGGAAACCTTAAATAATTCACCCCTCCACTTT
CASSRETLNNSPLHF
>TRBV18|-|TRBJ2-7|medium-sized
TGTGCCAGCACGGGAACGATGCAGAGTTACGAGCAGTACTTC
CASTGTMQSYEQYF
>TRBV5-4|-|TRBJ2-5|-
TGTGCCAGCAGCTTGGAGAAGACCCAGTACTTC
CASSLEKTQYF
>TRBV7-2|-|TRBJ1-2|medium-sized
TGTGCCAGCAGCTTAAGGGGGGTTTACTATGGCTACACCTTC
CASSLRGVYYGYTF
>TRBV9|-|TRBJ2-1|medium-sized
TGTGCCAGCACTCCATTAGGCGTATTTGGCAATGAGCAGTTCTTC
CASTPLGVFGNEQFF
>TRBV14|-|TRBJ1-5|medium-sized
TGTGCCAGCAGCCAAGATTCTAGGGTTGGTCAGCCCCAGCATTTT
CASSQDSRVGQPQHF